This TCR beta chain appears in the sequencing data of a study of siplizumab effects on memory and regulatory T cells. Findings of the study overall: No assignable naive or memory phenotype existed for roughly 75-97% of proliferating CD4+ or CD8+ clones. It seemed that naive T cells were more diverse than memory cells and were major contributors to the alloresponse. Siplizumab conditions gave an average of around 70% Treg-derived mappable alloreactive CD4+ clones, versus around 30% for controls. Alloreactive sequences traceable to unstimulated CD4+ memory cells declined significantly under siplizumab.

This clone showed up just once. Its antigen is undetermined. Sequenced by immunoSEQ multiplex PCR; TCRdb stores in-frame clones only, minus some. The table lists fewer than 130,000 clones, roughly 90% of them singletons. Losses at the gene ends were 0 bases for V and 10 bases for J; bases not matched to a gene: 7. The CDR3 length is 16 residues. Germline V lookup: CDR1 SGHAT, CDR2 FQNNGV. This clonotype originated in a human donor in good health. The J gene is TRBJ1-6, the V gene TRBV11-2; TRBD1 matches 9 bases. The source material was CD4+ T cells sorted from blood. CDR3 region: CASSLEGTGSGSPLHF. CDR3 DNA sequence: TGTGCCAGCAGCTTAGAGGGGACAGGGTCGGGGTCACCCCTCCACTTT.